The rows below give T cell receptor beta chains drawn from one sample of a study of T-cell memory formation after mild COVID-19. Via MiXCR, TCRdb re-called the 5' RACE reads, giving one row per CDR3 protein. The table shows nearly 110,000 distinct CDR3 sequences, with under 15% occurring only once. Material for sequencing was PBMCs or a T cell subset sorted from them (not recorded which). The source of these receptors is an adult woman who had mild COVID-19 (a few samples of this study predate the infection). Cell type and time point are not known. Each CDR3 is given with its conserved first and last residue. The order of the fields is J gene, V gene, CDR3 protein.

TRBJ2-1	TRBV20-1	CSARVLTPHGDNEQFF
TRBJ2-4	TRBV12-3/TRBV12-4	CASSFGTDQYF
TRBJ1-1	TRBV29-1	CSVDGTRGTEAFF
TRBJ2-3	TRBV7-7	CASSPRLAGGTDTQYF
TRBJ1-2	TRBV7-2	CASSLASGNYGYTF
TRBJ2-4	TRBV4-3	CASSQGSRGTAKNIQYF
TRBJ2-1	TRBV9	CASSVARTGGNEQFF
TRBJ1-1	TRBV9	CASSGHTNTEAFF
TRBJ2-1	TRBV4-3	CASSQDRGEGYIEQFF
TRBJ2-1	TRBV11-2	CASSDTGYNEQFF
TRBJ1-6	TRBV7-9	CASSFSTGGSGSPLHF
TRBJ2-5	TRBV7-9	CASRNREGRRYQETQYF
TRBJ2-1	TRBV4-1	CASSHDSLSRGDNEQFF
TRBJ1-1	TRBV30	CAWRRIWAEAFF
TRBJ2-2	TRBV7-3	CASSLLGQGYDTGELFF
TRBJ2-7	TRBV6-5	CASSYYWADRGIEQYF
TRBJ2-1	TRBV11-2	CASSLAFELSRRKGPNEQFF
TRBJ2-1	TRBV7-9	CASSSIDRVLRNEQFF
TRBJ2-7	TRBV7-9	CASSSISVGEQYF
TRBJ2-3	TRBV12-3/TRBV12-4	CASRLAGVQADTQYF
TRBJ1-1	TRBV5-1	CASGDRANTEAFF
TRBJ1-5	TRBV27	CASSLGTQGNQPQHF